These T cell receptor beta chains were read from a single sample in a study of blood T cell repertoires in COVID-19. Profiled with immunoSEQ multiplex PCR; TCRdb holds only in-frame clones, not every one. The data contain 150,000 to 200,000 clones, 86% of them singletons. Input material: peripheral blood. All receptors derive from a woman in her seventies with acute or convalescent COVID-19. Both conserved end residues are part of each CDR3. Each record gives: CDR3 length, V gene, J gene, clone size, D gene, CDR3 DNA, CDR3 protein. D genes are given only for firm matches. Size values are once, few and many counts, or a class for expanded clones, and some rows have none.

CDR3 length: 14
V gene: TRBV20-1
J gene: TRBJ2-1
clone size: -
D gene: TRBD2
CDR3 DNA: TGCAGTGCCAGTAGCGGGAGCGCCTACAATGAGCAGTTCTTC
CDR3 protein: CSASSGSAYNEQFF

CDR3 length: 17
V gene: TRBV6-1
J gene: TRBJ2-1
clone size: -
D gene: TRBD2
CDR3 DNA: TGTGCCAGCAGTGACACCGGGACTAGTAGTGTTTTGGTTGAGCAGTTCTTC
CDR3 protein: CASSDTGTSSVLVEQFF

CDR3 length: 14
V gene: TRBV4-3
J gene: TRBJ2-2
clone size: -
D gene: -
CDR3 DNA: TGCGCCAGCAGCCCCAGTACGATCACCGGGGAGCTGTTTTTT
CDR3 protein: CASSPSTITGELFF

CDR3 length: 16
V gene: TRBV11-2
J gene: TRBJ1-1
clone size: -
D gene: TRBD1
CDR3 DNA: TGTGCCAGCAGGGCCGGGAGACAGGGAGTGAACACTGAAGCTTTCTTT
CDR3 protein: CASRAGRQGVNTEAFF

CDR3 length: 13
V gene: TRBV11-2
J gene: TRBJ1-2
clone size: -
D gene: -
CDR3 DNA: TGTGCCAGCAGCTTACCCGGGGGATATGGCTACACCTTC
CDR3 protein: CASSLPGGYGYTF

CDR3 length: 16
V gene: TRBV24-1
J gene: TRBJ2-1
clone size: -
D gene: TRBD2
CDR3 DNA: TGTGCCACCAGTGAAACGGGGGGGCCTCACGCGAATGAGCAGTTCTTC
CDR3 protein: CATSETGGPHANEQFF

CDR3 length: 14
V gene: TRBV5-1
J gene: TRBJ2-5
clone size: -
D gene: -
CDR3 DNA: TGCGCCAGCAGCTTGGCCGGAGCGCGAGAGACCCAGTACTTC
CDR3 protein: CASSLAGARETQYF

CDR3 length: 18
V gene: TRBV27
J gene: TRBJ2-6
clone size: few
D gene: TRBD1
CDR3 DNA: TGTGCCAGCAGTTATAAAGGACAGGGCATGAGTGGGGCCAACGTCCTGACTTTC
CDR3 protein: CASSYKGQGMSGANVLTF

CDR3 length: 17
V gene: TRBV6-2/TRBV6-3
J gene: TRBJ1-5
clone size: -
D gene: TRBD1
CDR3 DNA: TGTGCCAGCAGCCGAATCGGTAAAAGGCAGGGGGGTCAGCCCCAGCATTTT
CDR3 protein: CASSRIGKRQGGQPQHF

CDR3 length: 13
V gene: TRBV12-3/TRBV12-4
J gene: TRBJ1-2
clone size: -
D gene: TRBD1
CDR3 DNA: TGTGCCAGCAGTCGACAGGGGGCGCGCGGCTACACCTTC
CDR3 protein: CASSRQGARGYTF

CDR3 length: 15
V gene: TRBV6-2/TRBV6-3
J gene: TRBJ1-2
clone size: -
D gene: TRBD1
CDR3 DNA: TGTGCCAGCAGTTACGAGGGACAGGCCGTCTATGGCTACACCTTC
CDR3 protein: CASSYEGQAVYGYTF

CDR3 length: 16
V gene: TRBV7-8
J gene: TRBJ1-1
clone size: -
D gene: -
CDR3 DNA: TGTGCCAGCAGCTTAATGGGCCGGGGAGTGGACACTGAAGCTTTCTTT
CDR3 protein: CASSLMGRGVDTEAFF

CDR3 length: 11
V gene: TRBV7-2
J gene: TRBJ2-2
clone size: -
D gene: -
CDR3 DNA: TGTGCCAGCAGCTCCAGTGGGGAGCTGTTTTTT
CDR3 protein: CASSSSGELFF

CDR3 length: 14
V gene: TRBV27
J gene: TRBJ1-1
clone size: -
D gene: -
CDR3 DNA: TGTGCCAGCAGTTTATCGCCAGGGCCCACTGAAGCTTTCTTT
CDR3 protein: CASSLSPGPTEAFF

CDR3 length: 14
V gene: TRBV5-1
J gene: TRBJ2-1
clone size: -
D gene: TRBD2
CDR3 DNA: TGCGCCAGCAGCGTTAGCGGGGGGGCGAATGAGCAGTTCTTC
CDR3 protein: CASSVSGGANEQFF

CDR3 length: 15
V gene: TRBV21-1
J gene: TRBJ1-1
clone size: few
D gene: -
CDR3 DNA: TGTGCCAGCAGCAAAGAGGAGGGGTCGAACACTGAAGCTTTCTTT
CDR3 protein: CASSKEEGSNTEAFF

CDR3 length: 14
V gene: TRBV6-6
J gene: TRBJ1-2
clone size: -
D gene: TRBD1
CDR3 DNA: TGTGCCAGCAGTTATAACCCCACAGGGGATGGCTACACCTTC
CDR3 protein: CASSYNPTGDGYTF

CDR3 length: 14
V gene: TRBV4-3
J gene: TRBJ1-1
clone size: -
D gene: -
CDR3 DNA: TGCGCCAGCAGCCAAGATTTGGGGGGCACTGAAGCTTTCTTT
CDR3 protein: CASSQDLGGTEAFF

CDR3 length: 15
V gene: TRBV7-9
J gene: TRBJ2-5
clone size: -
D gene: TRBD1
CDR3 DNA: TGTGCCAGCAACCCGGGACAGGTCGGCCAAGAGACCCAGTACTTC
CDR3 protein: CASNPGQVGQETQYF

CDR3 length: 15
V gene: TRBV7-9
J gene: TRBJ2-3
clone size: once
D gene: TRBD1
CDR3 DNA: TGTGCCAGCAGCCTCCGGACAGGGCTCACAGATACGCAGTATTTT
CDR3 protein: CASSLRTGLTDTQYF

CDR3 length: 11
V gene: TRBV20-1
J gene: TRBJ1-2
clone size: once
D gene: TRBD1
CDR3 DNA: TGCAGTGCCCCGACAGGGGGGGGCTACACCTTC
CDR3 protein: CSAPTGGGYTF

CDR3 length: 13
V gene: TRBV10-3
J gene: TRBJ2-1
clone size: once
D gene: -
CDR3 DNA: TGTGCCATCAGTTTAGTCACCCTCAATGAGCAGTTCTTC
CDR3 protein: CAISLVTLNEQFF

CDR3 length: 12
V gene: TRBV24-1
J gene: TRBJ1-1
clone size: -
D gene: -
CDR3 DNA: TGTGCCACCGCACATGAGAACACTGAAGCTTTCTTT
CDR3 protein: CATAHENTEAFF

CDR3 length: 17
V gene: TRBV4-2
J gene: TRBJ1-3
clone size: once
D gene: TRBD1
CDR3 DNA: TGTGCCAGCAGCCACCACAGGACAGGGTCTTCTGGAAACACCATATATTTT
CDR3 protein: CASSHHRTGSSGNTIYF

CDR3 length: 17
V gene: TRBV3-1/TRBV3-2
J gene: TRBJ1-1
clone size: -
D gene: TRBD1
CDR3 DNA: TGTGCCAGCAGCCAACCGCAATTAACAGGGGTCGGTCTTGAAGCTTTCTTT
CDR3 protein: CASSQPQLTGVGLEAFF

CDR3 length: 15
V gene: TRBV7-2
J gene: TRBJ1-2
clone size: -
D gene: -
CDR3 DNA: TGTGCCAGCACCTCGGGGGTTTCCCGCTACTATGGCTACACCTTC
CDR3 protein: CASTSGVSRYYGYTF

CDR3 length: 15
V gene: TRBV11-2
J gene: TRBJ1-4
clone size: -
D gene: TRBD1
CDR3 DNA: TGTGCCAGCAGCAAAACCGGGACAGGGAGTGAAAAACTGTTTTTT
CDR3 protein: CASSKTGTGSEKLFF